The next 31 T cell receptor beta chains were all read from a single sample in a study of blood T cell repertoires in COVID-19. The table came from immunoSEQ multiplex PCR; TCRdb's copy has only in-frame clones and leaves some out. This sample has about 210,000 clones, with roughly four fifths found just once. Sequencing was carried out using peripheral blood. The receptor source for this set is a woman in her forties with acute or convalescent COVID-19.

CDR3 protein: CASSQDAQGFGDSPLHF. The CDR3 DNA reads TGCGCCAGCAGCCAAGATGCACAGGGTTTTGGGGATTCACCCCTCCACTTT. The chain has TRBV4-1 and TRBJ1-6, with D possibly being TRBD1 (6 bases). Trimming stripped 0 bases from V and 8 bases from J, with 17 bases between. CDR1 and CDR2 from the germline V gene are MGHRA and YSYEKL. This CDR3 has 17 residues.

J is TRBJ1-2 and V is TRBV4-2; D is undetermined. Trimming stripped 0 bases from V and 0 bases from J, with 14 bases between. Germline V gene sequence: CDR1 LGHNA, CDR2 YNFKEQ. This CDR3 has 17 amino acids. The CDR3 reads CASSQDNGLSANYGYTF. In DNA, the CDR3 is TGTGCCAGCAGCCAAGATAATGGTCTTTCAGCTAACTATGGCTACACCTTC.

The chain links TRBV7-8 to TRBJ2-7; 9 bases are a match to TRBD1. V lost 5 bases, J lost 4 bases, and 12 bases stayed unmatched. Per germline, CDR1 SGHVS and CDR2 FQNEAQ. The CDR3 spans 16 residues. In DNA form, the CDR3 reads TGTGCCAGCAGCAACCAACAGGGGGCGGTAGGGTACGAGCAGTACTTC. Residues: CASSNQQGAVGYEQYF.

The rearrangement links TRBV7-9 to TRBJ2-5; 12 bases are a match to TRBD2. The V gene end was trimmed by 11 bases and the J gene end by 5 bases; junction bases not matched to a gene: 15. Germline lookup yields CDR1 SEHNR and CDR2 FQNEAQ (reference sequence). This CDR3 region has 16 residues. For the CDR3, the DNA is TGTGCCGATTTCCGGCTAGCGGGAGGGCCTGGCGAGACCCAGTACTTC. The encoded protein is CADFRLAGGPGETQYF.

The chain recombines TRBV2 with TRBJ2-7; 14 bases are a match to TRBD2. J lost 5 bases, V lost 7 bases, and 7 bases had no gene match. The CDR3 runs 15 residues. Germline assignment: CDR1 SNHLY and CDR2 FYNNEI. This CDR3 reads CASNLLGLAGDEQYF. For the CDR3, the DNA is TGTGCCAGCAACCTCCTGGGACTAGCGGGGGACGAGCAGTACTTC.

This chain connects TRBV6-2 or TRBV6-3 to TRBJ2-3; 9 bases agree with TRBD1. From germline, CDR1 is MNHEY and CDR2 SVGEGT. V was pared by 5 bases and J by 2 bases, with 8 bases of the junction left unmatched. CDR3 size: 16 residues. In DNA form, the CDR3 reads TGTGCCAGCAGTCCACGGACAGGGGCGACCACAGATACGCAGTATTTT. Its translation is CASSPRTGATTDTQYF.

This clone was observed a handful of times. V gene TRBV2 combines with J gene TRBJ2-7; 9 bases are shared with TRBD2. Germline V gene data show CDR1 as SNHLY and CDR2 as FYNNEI. CDR3 length: 15 residues. V shed 7 bases and J 0 bases; nucleotides not matched to a gene: 7. Here the CDR3 DNA reads TGTGCCAGCATAGAGCGGGGGGCCAACTCCTACGAGCAGTACTTC. The encoded protein is CASIERGANSYEQYF.

J is TRBJ2-3 and V is TRBV7-2; 8 bases map to TRBD1. V was pared by 1 base and J by 1 base, with 1 base of the junction left unmatched. The CDR3 consists of 15 residues. The germline V gene has CDR1 SGHTA and CDR2 FQGNSA. CDR3 bases: TGTGCCAGCAGCTTAGTGGGACAGGGCACAGATACGCAGTATTTT. Translated: CASSLVGQGTDTQYF.

CDR3 DNA: TGTGCCAGCAGCCTCCCGACAGGGAACAGGGCTTACACCTTC. It translates to CASSLPTGNRAYTF. This chain connects TRBV4-2 to TRBJ1-2, with 7 bases aligning to TRBD1. The CDR3 has 14 residues. Germline assignment: CDR1 LGHNA and CDR2 YNFKEQ. The junction had 13 bases not matched to a gene; V was cut back by 4 bases and J by 11 bases.

The chain is built from TRBV2 and TRBJ2-3; D is perhaps TRBD2 (7 bases). V was cut by 1 base and J by 4 bases, with 15 bases left in between. The CDR3 length is 16 residues. The germline CDR1 and CDR2 sequences are SNHLY and FYNNEI. In DNA, the CDR3 is TGTGCCAGCAGTGAAGTTAGGGGGGGGCGGGCAGATACGCAGTATTTT. Residues: CASSEVRGGRADTQYF.

This chain connects TRBV19 to TRBJ2-4; TRBD2 might be the D (6 bases). CDR1 is LNHDA, CDR2 SQIVND, per germline (reference sequence). V was shortened by 6 bases and J by 2 bases, with 20 bases between the two germline ends. CDR3 size: 17 residues. The CDR3 DNA sequence: TGTGCCAGTAGCTCCCGACTAGATCCAGCTTCCAAAAACATTCAGTACTTC. This gives the protein CASSSRLDPASKNIQYF.

The rearrangement joins TRBV3-1 (or the pseudogene TRBV3-2) to TRBJ2-5; TRBD2 matches at 14 bases. Trimming removed 3 bases from V and 5 bases from J; junction bases left unmatched: 2. The CDR3 runs 15 residues. Germline lookup yields CDR1 LGHDT and CDR2 YNNKEL (reference sequence). The CDR3 DNA reads TGTGCCAGCAGCCATGGACTAGCGGGAGGTGAGACCCAGTACTTC. Amino acids: CASSHGLAGGETQYF.

The chain links TRBV30 to TRBJ2-7; D is perhaps TRBD2 (6 bases). Trimming took 1 base from V and 4 from J, leaving 14 bases between them. This CDR3 is 14 amino acids long. The germline V gene encodes CDR1 GTSNPN and CDR2 SVGIG (reference sequence). The CDR3 coding sequence is TGTGCCTGGAGTGGGTACGGGGGAGAGTACGAGCAGTACTTC. Translation: CAWSGYGGEYEQYF.

The chain's CDR3 is CATSRGGGESETQYF. DNA of the CDR3: TGTGCCACCAGCAGGGGCGGGGGGGAGTCAGAGACCCAGTACTTC. This chain connects TRBV15 to TRBJ2-5, with 9 bases fitting TRBD2. V lost 3 bases, J lost 4 bases, and 6 bases stayed unmatched. The CDR3 sequence is 15 residues long. Germline assignment: CDR1 LNHNV and CDR2 YYDKDF (reference sequence).

This clone was recorded only once. This rearrangement joins TRBV19 to TRBJ2-7; D is unresolved. Germline V gene lookup returns CDR1 LNHDA and CDR2 SQIVND (reference sequence). Trimming left V 1 base short and J 3 bases short, with 16 bases between. The CDR3 totals 16 residues. The chain's CDR3 is CASSIGLLTGDYEQYF. DNA for the CDR3: TGTGCCAGTAGTATAGGACTCCTGACTGGAGACTACGAGCAGTACTTC.

The chain has TRBV16 and TRBJ1-5; tentative D call: TRBD1 (5 bases). The CDR3 extends over 12 amino acids. Germline CDR1 reads KGHSY; CDR2 reads FQNENV. V was cut by 2 bases and J by 7 bases, with 6 bases left in between. Here the CDR3 DNA reads TGTGCCAGCAGCCAACAGGGACAGCCCCAGCATTTT. Residues: CASSQQGQPQHF.

Only a few counts were recorded for this clone. This rearrangement joins TRBV7-2 to TRBJ2-3, with 12 bases aligning to TRBD2. After removal of 1 base from V and 11 bases from J, the junction contained 4 bases not matched to a gene. Germline V gene sequence: CDR1 SGHTA, CDR2 FQGNSA. CDR3 length equals 14 residues. CDR3 DNA: TGTGCCAGCAGCTTAGGGGGACTAGCGGGTTGGCAGTATTTT. This codes for CASSLGGLAGWQYF.

V is TRBV10-3 and J is TRBJ1-5, with TRBD1 matching over 9 bases. The CDR3 has 18 amino acids. The germline gives CDR1 ENHRY, CDR2 SYGVKD. Trimming removed 5 bases from V and 6 bases from J; junction bases left unmatched: 17. CDR3 protein: CAISKPVSWDRAGQPQHF. The CDR3, as DNA: TGTGCCATCAGTAAACCGGTATCGTGGGACAGGGCGGGTCAGCCCCAGCATTTT.

The chain couples TRBV10-2 to TRBJ1-1; D is uncertain. Germline-derived CDR1 and CDR2 are WSHSY and SAAADI. The CDR3 has 13 residues. V gave up 3 bases and J gave up 0 bases, with 5 bases separating them. In DNA form, the CDR3 reads TGCGCCAGCAGTGAATCTGTGAACACTGAAGCTTTCTTT. This codes for CASSESVNTEAFF.

The chain joins TRBV4-3 to TRBJ1-2; D perhaps matches TRBD1 (6 bases). CDR1 and CDR2 (germline): LGHNA, YSLEER. Trimming took off 1 base at V and 6 bases at J, with 18 bases between the two ends. The length of the CDR3 is 16 residues. CDR3 residues: CASSQGLGTSKDGYTF. DNA for the CDR3: TGCGCCAGCAGCCAAGGTTTGGGGACATCGAAGGATGGCTACACCTTC.

CDR3: CASSSYSGWEQFF. The CDR3 nucleotides are TGTGCCAGCAGCTCGTATAGCGGGTGGGAGCAGTTCTTC. This chain links TRBV7-2 with TRBJ2-1; 7 nucleotides line up with TRBD2. The CDR3 is 13 amino acids. Germline V lookup: CDR1 SGHTA, CDR2 FQGNSA. With 4 bases clipped from V and 10 bases from J, the junction kept 7 bases outside the gene matches.

This chain links TRBV7-2 with TRBJ2-3; TRBD2 might be the D (5 bases). The V gene lost 5 bases and the J gene lost 0 bases, with 15 bases spanning the gap. This CDR3 region has 16 residues. Germline V gene lookup returns CDR1 SGHTA and CDR2 FQGNSA. The CDR3 DNA follows: TGTGCCAGCAGCCGGCTAGCCTCACCAAGCACAGATACGCAGTATTTT. Residues: CASSRLASPSTDTQYF.

This chain uses TRBV4-3 with TRBJ2-7, with TRBD1 identical over 7 bases. Germline CDR1 LGHNA, CDR2 YSLEER. V lost 0 bases to trimming and J lost 3 bases; unmatched junction nucleotides: 8. The CDR3 covers 16 residues. This chain's CDR3 is CASSQDRDSFYYEQYF. CDR3 coding DNA: TGCGCCAGCAGCCAAGATCGGGACAGTTTTTACTACGAGCAGTACTTC.

The chain couples TRBV6-4 to TRBJ2-3; D is unclear. V was shortened by 3 bases and J by 2 bases, with 6 bases between the two germline ends. This CDR3 is built from 13 residues. Germline CDR1 MRHNA, CDR2 SNTAGT. In nucleotides, the CDR3 is TGTGCCAGCAGTGAGGGCAACACAGATACGCAGTATTTT. This codes for CASSEGNTDTQYF.

The chain combines TRBV4-1 with TRBJ2-7, with a weak D call TRBD1 (6 bases). CDR1 and CDR2 (germline): MGHRA, YSYEKL. The V gene lost 0 bases and the J gene lost 3 bases, with 9 bases spanning the gap. The CDR3 loop spans 14 amino acids. The CDR3 nucleotides read TGCGCCAGCAGCCAAGAATCGACAGGCTACGAGCAGTACTTC. Amino acid sequence: CASSQESTGYEQYF.

The CDR3 DNA follows: TGTGCCAGCAGCCATGCTTCAGACGAGCAGTACTTC. Its protein product is CASSHASDEQYF. The rearrangement joins TRBV3-1 (or the pseudogene TRBV3-2) to TRBJ2-7; D gene ambiguous. The CDR3 is 12 amino acids. Trimming pared 3 bases from V and 5 bases from J, leaving 8 bases between. Germline V gene sequence: CDR1 LGHDT, CDR2 YNNKEL (reference sequence).

This clone was recorded a few times. The chain joins TRBV19 to TRBJ2-3, with 9 bases lining up with TRBD1. CDR1 and CDR2 from the germline V gene are LNHDA and SQIVND (reference sequence). The CDR3 consists of 15 residues. The V and J ends lost 2 bases and 3 bases, in that order; junction bases with no gene match: 3. In nucleotides, the CDR3 is TGTGCCAGTAGTATACCGGGACAGGGAACAGATACGCAGTATTTT. The encoded protein is CASSIPGQGTDTQYF.

The genes are TRBV5-6 and TRBJ2-6, with TRBD1 matching over 10 bases. This CDR3 spans 18 amino acids. Germline values: CDR1 SGHDT, CDR2 YYEEEE. With V trimmed by 0 bases and J by 1 base, 4 bases remained unmatched. CDR3 amino acids: CASSLAGTGASGANVLTF. As DNA, the CDR3 is TGTGCCAGCAGCTTGGCCGGGACAGGGGCTTCTGGGGCCAACGTCCTGACTTTC. Filled out from reference TRBV5-6 and TRBJ2-6, the complete variable domain reads DAGVTQSPTHLIKTRGQQVTLRCSPKSGHDTVSWYQQALGQGPQFIFQYYEEEERQRGNFPDRFSGHQFPNYSSELNVNALLLGDSALYLCASSLAGTGASGANVLTFGAGSRLTVL.

This chain links TRBV16 with TRBJ1-4; possible D gene TRBD1, 5 bases. The CDR3 runs to 11 residues. Germline V gene sequence: CDR1 KGHSY, CDR2 FQNENV. The V end lost 2 bases, the J end lost 17 bases, and 12 bases lay between the germline ends. This CDR3 reads CASSQGAAPFF. As DNA, the CDR3 is TGTGCCAGCAGCCAAGGGGCCGCACCTTTTTTT.

The chain is built from TRBV5-5 and TRBJ1-4, with D possibly TRBD1 on 6 matching bases. Germline CDR1 reads SGHKS; CDR2 reads YYEKEE (reference sequence). The CDR3 sequence is 15 residues long. The V and J ends lost 0 bases and 5 bases respectively, with 11 bases between them. CDR3 coding DNA: TGTGCCAGCAGCTTGGCGGGACAAGCAAATGAAAAACTGTTTTTT. It specifies CASSLAGQANEKLFF.

This clone was counted between two and nine times. The V and J genes are TRBV19 and TRBJ1-6; 7 bases agree with TRBD1. Looked up from germline, CDR1 is LNHDA and CDR2 is SQIVND (reference sequence). Trimming removed 2 bases from V and 6 bases from J; junction bases left unmatched: 7. This CDR3 contains 16 residues. This chain's CDR3 is CASSIWSGTANSPLHF. For the CDR3, the DNA is TGTGCCAGTAGTATATGGTCCGGGACAGCTAATTCACCCCTCCACTTT.